Listed below are T cell receptor beta chains from one sample, sequenced in a study. TCRdb analysed the 5' RACE reads with MiXCR anew, one entry per CDR3 protein. The data hold about 60,000 distinct CDR3 sequences, with approximately 29% observed a single time. The sequencing input was tumor-infiltrating naive CD4+ T cells sorted from the breast tumor. The source of these receptors is a female donor with breast cancer. CDR3s include the opening cysteine and the closing phenylalanine or tryptophan. A D gene is named only where the DNA matches it firmly. Size values are once, few and many counts, or a class for expanded clones, and some rows have none.

NA | TRBJ2-2 | TRBD2 | TRBV5-4 | CASSFLAGVRGELFF | TGTGCCAGCAGTTTCCTAGCGGGAGTGCGCGGGGAGCTGTTTTTT
medium-sized | TRBJ2-1 | NA | TRBV6-2/TRBV6-3 | CASGTLRNEQFF | TGTGCCAGCGGGACACTGAGGAATGAGCAGTTCTTC
many | TRBJ1-1 | TRBD1 | TRBV5-1 | CASSYTGGMTEAFF | TGCGCCAGCAGCTACACAGGGGGAATGACTGAAGCTTTCTTT
NA | TRBJ1-1 | NA | TRBV4-3 | CASSQGGGMNTEAFF | TGCGCCAGCAGCCAAGGGGGCGGTATGAACACTGAAGCTTTCTTT
many | TRBJ1-5 | TRBD1 | TRBV20-1 | CSASRGDRDGVSNQPQHF | TGCAGTGCCTCCCGCGGGGACAGGGACGGGGTGAGCAATCAGCCCCAGCATTTT
NA | TRBJ2-1 | TRBD2 | TRBV28 | CASTPGTSGNEQFF | TGTGCCAGCACTCCGGGGACTAGCGGAAATGAGCAGTTCTTC
many | TRBJ1-1 | TRBD1 | TRBV20-1 | CSASRLGTGVATEAFF | TGCAGTGCTAGTCGTTTGGGGACAGGGGTTGCCACTGAAGCTTTCTTT
NA | TRBJ2-7 | TRBD2 | TRBV2 | CASSGLAGGPNEQYF | TGTGCCAGCAGTGGACTAGCGGGAGGGCCGAACGAGCAGTACTTC
NA | TRBJ2-3 | NA | TRBV6-5 | CASGTGENTQYF | TGTGCCAGCGGAACCGGGGAAAATACGCAGTATTTT
many | TRBJ2-3 | NA | TRBV29-1 | CSVLVGKYTQYF | TGCAGCGTTCTGGTAGGGAAATACACGCAGTATTTT
NA | TRBJ1-2 | NA | TRBV20-1 | CSASRGPGYTF | TGCAGTGCTAGCAGAGGGCCCGGCTACACCTTC
many | TRBJ2-7 | NA | TRBV6-6 | CASSVSYEQYF | TGTGCCAGCAGTGTCTCCTACGAGCAGTACTTC
NA | TRBJ1-5 | NA | TRBV6-2/TRBV6-3 | CAVTRGDGNQPQHF | TGTGCCGTGACGCGGGGGGATGGCAATCAGCCCCAGCATTTT
few | TRBJ1-2 | TRBD1 | TRBV5-1 | CASSLDRGSGGYTF | TGCGCCAGCAGCCTAGACAGGGGGTCAGGTGGCTACACCTTC
NA | TRBJ2-5 | NA | TRBV12-3/TRBV12-4 | CASSFGGGARQETQYF | TGTGCCAGCAGTTTTGGGGGGGGCGCGAGACAAGAGACCCAGTACTTC
NA | TRBJ2-1 | TRBD2 | TRBV5-1 | CASSPERGLYNEQFF | TGCGCCAGCAGCCCGGAGCGGGGCCTTTACAATGAGCAGTTCTTC
few | TRBJ2-2 | NA | TRBV30 | CAWSGTGELFF | TGTGCCTGGAGTGGGACCGGGGAGCTGTTTTTT
few | TRBJ2-7 | TRBD1 | TRBV5-1 | CASSSSVGTASYEQYF | TGCGCCAGCAGCTCCTCTGTCGGGACAGCTTCCTACGAGCAGTACTTC
many | TRBJ2-1 | TRBD2 | TRBV6-5 | CASSYSPSGKDEQFF | TGTGCCAGCAGTTACTCGCCTAGCGGGAAGGATGAGCAGTTCTTC
NA | TRBJ1-1 | NA | TRBV12-3/TRBV12-4 | CASSSLVGTEAFF | TGTGCCAGCAGTTCTTTAGTGGGCACTGAAGCTTTCTTT
NA | TRBJ1-1 | TRBD1 | TRBV7-6 | CASSLAGTGGSEAFF | TGTGCCAGCAGCTTAGCCGGGACAGGGGGTTCTGAAGCTTTCTTT
NA | TRBJ2-7 | NA | TRBV20-1 | CSARAEKDSNSYEQYF | TGCAGTGCTAGGGCTGAGAAGGACTCCAACTCCTACGAGCAGTACTTC
NA | TRBJ2-3 | TRBD2 | TRBV7-8 | CASSTGLAWVYF | TGTGCCAGCAGCACCGGACTAGCGTGGGTGTATTTT
many | TRBJ2-6 | NA | TRBV2 | CASSDTTGANVLTF | TGTGCCAGCAGTGATACTACCGGGGCCAACGTCCTGACTTTC
many | TRBJ1-2 | NA | TRBV7-9 | CASSAQGRLGYTF | TGTGCCAGCAGCGCCCAGGGGCGCCTAGGCTACACCTTC
NA | TRBJ1-5 | NA | TRBV4-3 | CASSQDHGSNQPQHF | TGCGCCAGCAGCCAAGATCACGGAAGCAATCAGCCCCAGCATTTT
few | TRBJ2-5 | TRBD1 | TRBV25-1 | CASSEQMGQQETQYF | TGTGCCAGCAGTGAACAGATGGGACAGCAAGAGACCCAGTACTTC